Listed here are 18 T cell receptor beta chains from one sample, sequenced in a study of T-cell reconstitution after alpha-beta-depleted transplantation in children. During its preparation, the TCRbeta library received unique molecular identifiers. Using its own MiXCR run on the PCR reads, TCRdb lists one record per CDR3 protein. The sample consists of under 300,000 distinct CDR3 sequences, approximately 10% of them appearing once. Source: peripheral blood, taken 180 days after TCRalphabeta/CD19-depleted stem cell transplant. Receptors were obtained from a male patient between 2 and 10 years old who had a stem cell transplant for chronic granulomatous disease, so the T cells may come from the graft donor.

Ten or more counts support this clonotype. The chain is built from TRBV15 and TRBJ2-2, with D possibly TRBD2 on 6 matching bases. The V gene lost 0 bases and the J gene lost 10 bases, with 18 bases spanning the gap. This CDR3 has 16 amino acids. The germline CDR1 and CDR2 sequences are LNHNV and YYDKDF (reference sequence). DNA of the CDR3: TGTGCCACCAGCAGAGATGGGGGGATACCCCGGGAGGAGCTGTTTTTT. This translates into CATSRDGGIPREELFF.

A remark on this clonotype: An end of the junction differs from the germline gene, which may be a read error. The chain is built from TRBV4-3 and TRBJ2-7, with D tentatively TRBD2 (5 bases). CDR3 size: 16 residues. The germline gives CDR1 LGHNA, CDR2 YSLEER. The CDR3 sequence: CASSQGVQGSSYEEYF. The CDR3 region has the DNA TGCGCCAGCAGCCAAGGTGTGCAAGGGAGCTCCTACGAGGAGTACTTC.

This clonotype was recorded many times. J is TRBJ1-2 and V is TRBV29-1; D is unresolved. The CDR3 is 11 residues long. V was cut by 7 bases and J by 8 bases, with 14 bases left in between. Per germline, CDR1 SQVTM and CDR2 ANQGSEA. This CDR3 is CSGGSAWGYTF. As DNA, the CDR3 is TGCAGCGGCGGTTCGGCTTGGGGCTACACCTTC.

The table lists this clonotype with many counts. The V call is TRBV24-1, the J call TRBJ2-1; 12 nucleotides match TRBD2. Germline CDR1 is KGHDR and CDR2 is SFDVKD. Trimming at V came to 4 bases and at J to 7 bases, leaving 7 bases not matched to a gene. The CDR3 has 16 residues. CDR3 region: CATSDHFGTSGNEQFF. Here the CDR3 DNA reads TGTGCCACCAGTGACCATTTCGGGACTAGCGGGAATGAGCAGTTCTTC.

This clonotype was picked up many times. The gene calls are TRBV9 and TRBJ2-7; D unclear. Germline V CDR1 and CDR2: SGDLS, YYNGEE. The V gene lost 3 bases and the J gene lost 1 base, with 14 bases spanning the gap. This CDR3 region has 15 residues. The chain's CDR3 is CASSAAPGSSYEQYF. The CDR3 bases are TGTGCCAGCAGCGCGGCCCCGGGCAGTTCCTACGAGCAGTACTTC.

CDR3 coding DNA: TGTGCCAGTAGTACGTACGGGAGAAGAGATACGCAGTATTTT. This sequence encodes CASSTYGRRDTQYF. The rearrangement joins TRBV19 to TRBJ2-3; a weak D match, TRBD2 (6 bases). V lost 4 bases and J lost 5, with 13 bases in between. Looked up from germline, CDR1 is LNHDA and CDR2 is SQIVND (reference sequence). This CDR3 region has 14 residues.

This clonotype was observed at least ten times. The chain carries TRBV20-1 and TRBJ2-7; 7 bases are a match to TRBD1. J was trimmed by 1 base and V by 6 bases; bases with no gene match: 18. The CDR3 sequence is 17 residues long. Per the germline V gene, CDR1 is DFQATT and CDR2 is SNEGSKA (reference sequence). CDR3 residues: CSARKPGQRFTSYEQYF. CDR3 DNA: TGCAGTGCGAGAAAGCCGGGACAGAGATTTACTTCCTACGAGCAGTACTTC.

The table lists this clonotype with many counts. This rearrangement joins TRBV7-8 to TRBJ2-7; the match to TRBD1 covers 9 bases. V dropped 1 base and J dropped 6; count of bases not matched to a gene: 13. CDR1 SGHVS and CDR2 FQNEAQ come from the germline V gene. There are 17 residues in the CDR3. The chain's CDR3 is CASSLVKGQGILSEQYF. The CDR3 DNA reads TGTGCCAGCAGCTTAGTAAAAGGACAGGGGATTCTCTCCGAGCAGTACTTC.

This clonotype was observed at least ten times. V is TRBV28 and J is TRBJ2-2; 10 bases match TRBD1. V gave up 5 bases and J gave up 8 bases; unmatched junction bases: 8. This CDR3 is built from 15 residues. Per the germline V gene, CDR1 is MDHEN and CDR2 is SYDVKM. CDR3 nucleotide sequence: TGTGCCAGCAGTGCGGGACAGGGGAAGCTGGGGGAGCTGTTTTTT. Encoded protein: CASSAGQGKLGELFF.

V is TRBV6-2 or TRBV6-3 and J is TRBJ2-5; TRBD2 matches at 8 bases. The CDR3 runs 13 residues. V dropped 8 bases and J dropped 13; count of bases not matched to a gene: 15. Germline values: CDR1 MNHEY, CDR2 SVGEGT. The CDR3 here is CASVPVEYGTRYF. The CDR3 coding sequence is TGTGCCAGCGTTCCGGTAGAGTATGGGACTAGGTACTTC.

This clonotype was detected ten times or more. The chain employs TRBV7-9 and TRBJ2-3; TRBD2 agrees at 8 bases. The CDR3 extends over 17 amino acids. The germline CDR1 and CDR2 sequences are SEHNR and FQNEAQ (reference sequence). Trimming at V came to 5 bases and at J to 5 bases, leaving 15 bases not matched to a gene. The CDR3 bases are TGTGCCAGCAGCATAGGCGTTACGCGGGAGGTCTTAGATACGCAGTATTTT. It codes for CASSIGVTREVLDTQYF.

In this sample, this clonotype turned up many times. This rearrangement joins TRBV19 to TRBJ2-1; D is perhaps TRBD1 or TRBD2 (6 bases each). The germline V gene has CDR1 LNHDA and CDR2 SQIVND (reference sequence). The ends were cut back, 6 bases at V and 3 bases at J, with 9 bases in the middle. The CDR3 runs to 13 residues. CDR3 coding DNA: TGTGCCAGTAGGGGGGGCCGCTACAATGAGCAGTTCTTC. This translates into CASRGGRYNEQFF.

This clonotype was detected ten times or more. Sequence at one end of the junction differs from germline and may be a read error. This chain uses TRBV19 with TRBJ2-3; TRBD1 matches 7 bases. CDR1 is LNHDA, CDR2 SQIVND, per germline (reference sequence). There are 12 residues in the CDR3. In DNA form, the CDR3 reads TGTGCCAGTAGTTCCCGCAGGGACAGTTTGAATTTT. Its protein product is CASSSRRDSLNF.

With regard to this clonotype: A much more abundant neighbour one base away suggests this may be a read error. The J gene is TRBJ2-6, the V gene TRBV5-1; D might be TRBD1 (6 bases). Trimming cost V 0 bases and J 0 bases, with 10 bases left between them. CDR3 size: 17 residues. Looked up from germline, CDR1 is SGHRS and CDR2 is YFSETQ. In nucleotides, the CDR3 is TGCGCCAGCAGCTTGGTTGTAGGGGGCTCTGGGGCCAACGTCCTGACTTTC. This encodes CASSLVVGGSGANVLTF.

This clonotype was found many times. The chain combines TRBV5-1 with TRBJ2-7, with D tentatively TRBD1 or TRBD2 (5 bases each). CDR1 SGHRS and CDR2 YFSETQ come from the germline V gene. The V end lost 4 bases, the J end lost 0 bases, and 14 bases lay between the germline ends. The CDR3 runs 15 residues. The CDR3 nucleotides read TGCGCCAGCAGCATGGGACCGCCCCCCTCCTACGAGCAGTACTTC. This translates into CASSMGPPPSYEQYF.

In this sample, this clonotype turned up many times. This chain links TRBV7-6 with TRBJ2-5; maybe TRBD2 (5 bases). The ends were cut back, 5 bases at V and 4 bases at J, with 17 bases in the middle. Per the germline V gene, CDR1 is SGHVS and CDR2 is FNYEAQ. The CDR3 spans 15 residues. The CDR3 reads CASSPPRGLGETQYF. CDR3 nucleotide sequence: TGTGCCAGCAGCCCGCCTCGGGGTCTGGGAGAGACCCAGTACTTC.

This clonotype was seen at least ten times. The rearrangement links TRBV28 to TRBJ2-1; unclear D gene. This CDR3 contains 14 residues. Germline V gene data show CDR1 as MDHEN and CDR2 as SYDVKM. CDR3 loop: CASGPPSSYNEQFF. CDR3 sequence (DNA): TGTGCTTCCGGCCCACCTTCCTCCTACAATGAGCAGTTCTTC.

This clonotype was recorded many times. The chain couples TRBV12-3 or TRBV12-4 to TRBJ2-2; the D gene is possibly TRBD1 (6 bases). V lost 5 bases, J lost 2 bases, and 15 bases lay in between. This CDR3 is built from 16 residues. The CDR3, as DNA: TGTGCCAGCAGTCCACAGGGTTTCTCCAACACCGGGGAGCTGTTTTTT. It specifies CASSPQGFSNTGELFF.